This T cell receptor (beta chain) was captured in a study of blood T cell repertoires in COVID-19. Background on the study: Sample material is recorded as cDNA or gDNA derived from T cells, B-cell-depleted T cells, or PBMCs.

V lost 3 bases and J 7 bases, leaving 15 bases between the germline ends. CDR3 size: 13 residues. Germline assignment: CDR1 GTSNPN and CDR2 SVGIG (reference sequence). As handled by the study authors: Reference gene primer amplification yielded estimated nucleated cell counts. The method was immunoSEQ multiplex PCR; TCRdb's version includes in-frame clones alone and lacks a portion of them. V, J and clone size were drawn from that table, and D and trimming were deduced from the DNA. Of approximately 150,000 clones listed, more than 65% were seen once; the top ten hold 7.2%. This clonotype originated in a woman aged 50 to 60 in a cohort sampled during active or convalescent COVID-19. The chain is built from TRBV30 and TRBJ1-2, with a possible D match to TRBD1 (5 bases). The sequencing input was peripheral blood. Here the CDR3 DNA reads TGTGCCTGGAGGGCTACGCAGGGTAGTGGCTACACCTTC. Protein sequence: CAWRATQGSGYTF.